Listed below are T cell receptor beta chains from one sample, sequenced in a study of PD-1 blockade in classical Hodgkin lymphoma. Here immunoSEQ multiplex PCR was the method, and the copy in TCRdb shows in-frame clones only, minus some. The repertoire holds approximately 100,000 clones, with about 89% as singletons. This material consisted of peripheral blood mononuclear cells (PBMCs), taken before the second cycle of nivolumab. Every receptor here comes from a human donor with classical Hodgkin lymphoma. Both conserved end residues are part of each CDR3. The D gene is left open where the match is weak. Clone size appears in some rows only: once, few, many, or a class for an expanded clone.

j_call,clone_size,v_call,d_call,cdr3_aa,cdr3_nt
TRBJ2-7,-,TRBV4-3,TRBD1,CASSPGTGDGEQYF,TGCGCCAGCAGCCCTGGGACAGGGGATGGCGAGCAGTACTTC
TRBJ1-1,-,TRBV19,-,CASSGQTNTEAFF,TGTGCCAGCTCGGGGCAGACTAACACTGAAGCTTTCTTT
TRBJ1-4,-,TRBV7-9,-,CASSPGQPNEKLFF,TGTGCCAGCAGTCCCGGACAACCCAATGAAAAACTGTTTTTT
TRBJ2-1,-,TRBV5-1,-,CASSWRSEYNEQFF,TGCGCCAGCAGTTGGAGGTCCGAATACAATGAGCAGTTCTTC
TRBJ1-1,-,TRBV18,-,CASSPSLTGSNTEAFF,TGTGCCAGCTCACCAAGCCTAACAGGGTCGAACACTGAAGCTTTCTTT
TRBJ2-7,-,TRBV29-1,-,CSVNEVGAWGEQYF,TGCAGCGTCAATGAGGTGGGGGCGTGGGGCGAGCAGTACTTC
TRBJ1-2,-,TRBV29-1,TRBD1,CSLRGTGENGYTF,TGCAGCCTGAGAGGGACAGGGGAAAATGGCTACACCTTC
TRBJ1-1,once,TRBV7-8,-,CASRPLKEGSAAFF,TGTGCCAGCAGACCCCTAAAGGAGGGATCGGCGGCTTTCTTT
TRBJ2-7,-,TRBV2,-,CASSATVSYEQYF,TGTGCCAGCAGTGCGACAGTATCCTACGAGCAGTACTTC
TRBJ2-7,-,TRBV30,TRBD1,CAWSRGTGRYEQYF,TGTGCCTGGAGTAGGGGGACAGGCCGTTACGAGCAGTACTTC
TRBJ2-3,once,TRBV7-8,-,CASSLLGHFTDTQYF,TGTGCCAGCAGCTTATTGGGACACTTCACAGATACGCAGTATTTT
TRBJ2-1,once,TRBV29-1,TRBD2,CSVEIELAVQFF,TGCAGCGTTGAAATCGAACTAGCGGTTCAGTTCTTC
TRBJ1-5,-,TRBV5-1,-,CASSLSGASNQPQHF,TGCGCCAGCAGCTTGTCCGGGGCGAGTAATCAGCCCCAGCATTTT
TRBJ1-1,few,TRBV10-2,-,CASSESMYEAFF,TGCGCCAGCAGTGAGTCGATGTATGAAGCTTTCTTT
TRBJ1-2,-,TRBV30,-,CASQRGRSDYGYTF,TGTGCCTCCCAGCGAGGGAGATCGGACTATGGCTACACCTTC
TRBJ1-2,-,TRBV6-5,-,CASSYDGIYTF,TGTGCCAGCAGTTACGATGGAATCTACACCTTC
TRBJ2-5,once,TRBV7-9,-,CASSYSRGDQYF,TGTGCCAGCAGCTACAGTAGGGGCGACCAGTACTTC
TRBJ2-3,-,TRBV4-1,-,CASSRGGWGFIWDTQYF,TGCGCCAGCAGCCGGGGGGGCTGGGGATTCATTTGGGATACGCAGTATTTT
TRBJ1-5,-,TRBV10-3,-,CAISGGSEPQHF,TGTGCCATCAGTGGGGGGTCAGAGCCCCAGCATTTT
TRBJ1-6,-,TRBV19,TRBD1,CASSIGDRGNSPLHF,TGTGCCAGTAGTATAGGAGACAGGGGTAATTCACCCCTCCACTTT
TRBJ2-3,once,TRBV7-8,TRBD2,CASSPSLQRGSTDTQYF,TGTGCCAGCAGCCCCTCCCTCCAGCGGGGGAGCACAGATACGCAGTATTTT
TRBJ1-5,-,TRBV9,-,CASSVEGERQPQHF,TGTGCCAGCAGCGTAGAAGGAGAGAGGCAGCCCCAGCATTTT
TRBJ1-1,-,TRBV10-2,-,CASSEFDSTEAFF,TGCGCCAGCAGTGAGTTCGATAGCACTGAAGCTTTCTTT
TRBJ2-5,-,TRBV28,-,CASRQPGSQETQYF,TGTGCCAGCAGGCAACCGGGCAGTCAAGAGACCCAGTACTTC
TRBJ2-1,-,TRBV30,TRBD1,CAWKGTTHKGTVEQFF,TGTGCCTGGAAAGGAACGACCCACAAAGGGACAGTAGAGCAGTTCTTC
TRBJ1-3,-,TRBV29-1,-,CSARPGSSGNTIYF,TGCAGCGCCCGCCCTGGTAGCTCTGGAAACACCATATATTTT
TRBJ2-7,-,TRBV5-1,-,CASSPLVAYEQYF,TGCGCCAGCAGCCCCCTAGTAGCCTACGAGCAGTACTTC
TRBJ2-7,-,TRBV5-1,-,CASSLGQSSYEQYF,TGCGCCAGCAGCTTGGGACAGAGCTCCTACGAGCAGTACTTC
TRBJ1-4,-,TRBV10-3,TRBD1,CAISVDRGREKLFF,TGTGCCATCAGTGTGGACAGGGGAAGAGAAAAACTGTTTTTT
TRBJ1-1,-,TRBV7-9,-,CASSPGTEAFF,TGTGCCAGCAGCCCGGGAACTGAAGCTTTCTTT
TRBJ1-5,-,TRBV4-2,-,CASSQVRDQPQHF,TGTGCCAGCAGCCAAGTTCGGGACCAGCCCCAGCATTTT
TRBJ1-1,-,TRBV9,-,CASSVFEGTEAFF,TGTGCCAGCAGCGTTTTTGAGGGGACTGAAGCTTTCTTT
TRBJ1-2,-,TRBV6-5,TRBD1,CASRRDSTYGYGYTF,TGTGCCAGCAGAAGGGACAGTACGTACGGATATGGCTACACCTTC
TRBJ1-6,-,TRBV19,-,CASRHTNNSPLHF,TGTGCCAGTAGGCACACAAATAATTCACCCCTCCACTTT
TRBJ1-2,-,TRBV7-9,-,CASSFDPEGYGYTF,TGTGCCAGCAGCTTCGACCCAGAGGGCTATGGCTACACCTTC
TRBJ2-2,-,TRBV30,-,CAWKNTGELFF,TGTGCCTGGAAGAACACCGGGGAGCTGTTTTTT
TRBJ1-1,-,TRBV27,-,CASSWGTNTEAFF,TGTGCCAGCAGTTGGGGTACGAACACTGAAGCTTTCTTT
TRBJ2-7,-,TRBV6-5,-,CASSRGQRFSYEQYF,TGTGCCAGCAGCCGGGGACAACGATTCTCCTACGAGCAGTACTTC
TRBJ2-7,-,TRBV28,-,CASNRPWGSYEQYF,TGTGCCAGCAACCGGCCCTGGGGATCCTACGAGCAGTACTTC
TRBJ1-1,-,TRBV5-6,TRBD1,CASSLILDRGNTEAFF,TGTGCCAGCAGCTTAATATTGGACAGGGGGAACACTGAAGCTTTCTTT
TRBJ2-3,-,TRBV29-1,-,CSVVSDLSTDTQYF,TGCAGCGTTGTATCCGATTTAAGCACAGATACGCAGTATTTT
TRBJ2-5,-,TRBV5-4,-,CASSLLTEQETQYF,TGTGCCAGCAGCTTGTTGACCGAACAAGAGACCCAGTACTTC
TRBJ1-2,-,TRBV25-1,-,CASSEYKGFWGGEDGYTF,TGTGCCAGCAGTGAATATAAGGGATTCTGGGGGGGTGAAGATGGCTACACCTTC
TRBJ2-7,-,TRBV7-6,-,CASSWGDSTYEQYF,TGTGCCAGCAGCTGGGGGGACAGTACCTACGAGCAGTACTTC
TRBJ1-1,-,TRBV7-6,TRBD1,CASSPGTGAEAFF,TGTGCCAGCAGCCCCGGGACAGGGGCTGAAGCTTTCTTT
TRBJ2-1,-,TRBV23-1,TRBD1,CATPGQLYNEQFF,TGCGCCACTCCGGGACAGCTATACAATGAGCAGTTCTTC
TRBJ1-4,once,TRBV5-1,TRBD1,CASSSGQAWPTNEKLFF,TGCGCCAGCAGCTCTGGACAGGCGTGGCCAACTAATGAAAAACTGTTTTTT
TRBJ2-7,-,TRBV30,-,CAWSVPPGHNYEQYF,TGTGCCTGGAGTGTACCTCCGGGACACAACTACGAGCAGTACTTC
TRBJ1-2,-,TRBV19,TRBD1,CASSTGYIANYGYTF,TGTGCCAGTTCGACAGGGTATATTGCTAACTATGGCTACACCTTC
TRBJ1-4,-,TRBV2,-,CASSLNGLGVNEKLFF,TGTGCCAGCAGCCTTAACGGGTTGGGGGTCAATGAAAAACTGTTTTTT
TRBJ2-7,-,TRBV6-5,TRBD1,CASRDRVYEQYF,TGTGCCAGCCGGGACAGGGTCTACGAGCAGTACTTC